This T cell receptor beta chain is drawn from a study of cytomegalovirus exposure and HLA in healthy donors. Study-wide results and caveats: Most TCR beta V segments were productive about 90% or about 30% of the time in an earlier analysis. Researchers counted some 150 TCR beta chains as cytomegalovirus-associated. A later analysis found most CMV-associated TCR beta chains apparently HLA-restricted.

With 60 Vbeta and 13 Jbeta primers, the PCR was carried out. Assay used: immunoSEQ multiplex PCR; TCRdb lists only in-frame clones, some missing. The sample contains over 150,000 clones, 84% of which appear only once. This clone was seen only a few times. Its antigen is not known. The CDR3 contains 15 residues. CDR1 MNHNS and CDR2 SASEGT come from the germline V gene. V shed 6 bases and J 8 bases; nucleotides not matched to a gene: 9. The chain employs TRBV6-1 and TRBJ1-6, with 8 nucleotides matching TRBD1. This receptor was identified in a girl between 5 and 17 years old in good health and CMV-seropositive. Input material: PBMCs. CDR3 bases: TGTGCCAGCAGCCGGACAGGGCACCCAGATTCACCCCTCCACTTT. Amino acids: CASSRTGHPDSPLHF.